These 6 T cell receptor beta chains originate from one sample sequenced in a study of blood T cell repertoires in COVID-19 (dated by TCRdb to about 2020). The library was generated by the immunoSEQ multiplex PCR assay. TCRdb carries this immuneACCESS record with in-frame sequences only. Its versions omit some clonotypes, under half of them owing to an unresolved V gene in the studies checked, with the rest unexplained. This sample has fewer than 25,000 clones in its table, and roughly 91% of those were observed once. Roughly a quarter of the sample is held by the ten biggest clonotypes. Sequencing was performed on peripheral blood. These receptors all stem from a man in his 70s with COVID-19, enrolled during active disease.

This clone appeared a single time. The chain employs TRBV2 and TRBJ2-7, with a tentative D call TRBD2 (5 bases). Germline V gene data show CDR1 as SNHLY and CDR2 as FYNNEI. V lost 7 bases and J 3 bases, leaving 16 bases between the germline ends. The CDR3 length is 14 residues. Here the CDR3 reads CASKKEDGVYEQYF. The CDR3 DNA reads TGTGCCAGCAAGAAGGAGGACGGGGTCTACGAGCAGTACTTC.

The chain uses TRBV14 and TRBJ1-1, with D perhaps matching TRBD1 (6 bases). Germline CDR1 reads SGHDN; CDR2 reads FVKESK. The ends were cut back, 4 bases at V and 6 bases at J, with 15 bases in the middle. This CDR3 comprises 14 residues. The CDR3, as DNA: TGTGCCAGCAGCCCCATACGGCCAGGGGCTGAAGCTTTCTTT. Translated: CASSPIRPGAEAFF. Filled out from reference TRBV14 and TRBJ1-1, the complete variable domain reads EAGVTQFPSHSVIEKGQTVTLRCDPISGHDNLYWYRRVMGKEIKFLLHFVKESKQDESGMPNNRFLAERTGGTYSTLKVQPAELEDSGVYFCASSPIRPGAEAFFGQGTRLTVV.

The CDR3 bases are TGTGCCAGCAGCATCGGACAGGGCTACGAGCAGTACTTC. This sequence encodes CASSIGQGYEQYF. The chain couples TRBV7-7 to TRBJ2-7, with 8 bases identical to TRBD1. This CDR3 has 13 amino acids. The V gene end was trimmed by 5 bases and the J gene end by 3 bases; junction bases not matched to a gene: 3. Germline V gene lookup returns CDR1 SSHAT and CDR2 FNYEAQ (reference sequence).

This clone showed up just once. V usage is TRBV11-2 and J usage is TRBJ2-7; D gene unclear. The CDR3 runs to 15 residues. V was trimmed by 4 bases and J by 3 bases, leaving 16 bases between them. CDR1 is SGHAT and CDR2 is FQNNGV in the germline V gene. The chain's CDR3 is CASSSLKNHGYEQYF. In nucleotides, the CDR3 is TGTGCCAGCAGCTCACTTAAAAATCACGGCTACGAGCAGTACTTC.

The chain joins TRBV29-1 to TRBJ2-5; D is unresolved. Germline V gene sequence: CDR1 SQVTM, CDR2 ANQGSEA. CDR3 length: 13 amino acids. Trimming shortened V by 1 base and J by 2 bases, and 8 bases separated the two germline ends. The CDR3 loop is CSVEATLQETQYF. CDR3 DNA sequence: TGCAGCGTTGAAGCGACTCTTCAAGAGACCCAGTACTTC.

V is TRBV5-1 and J is TRBJ1-3; D is possibly TRBD1 (6 bases). Trimming cost V 1 base and J 0 bases, with 17 bases left between them. CDR3 size: 18 residues. Germline values: CDR1 SGHRS, CDR2 YFSETQ. The CDR3 spells CASSLTGLITDSGNTIYF. The CDR3 DNA reads as TGCGCCAGCAGCTTGACAGGGTTAATTACAGACTCTGGAAACACCATATATTTT.